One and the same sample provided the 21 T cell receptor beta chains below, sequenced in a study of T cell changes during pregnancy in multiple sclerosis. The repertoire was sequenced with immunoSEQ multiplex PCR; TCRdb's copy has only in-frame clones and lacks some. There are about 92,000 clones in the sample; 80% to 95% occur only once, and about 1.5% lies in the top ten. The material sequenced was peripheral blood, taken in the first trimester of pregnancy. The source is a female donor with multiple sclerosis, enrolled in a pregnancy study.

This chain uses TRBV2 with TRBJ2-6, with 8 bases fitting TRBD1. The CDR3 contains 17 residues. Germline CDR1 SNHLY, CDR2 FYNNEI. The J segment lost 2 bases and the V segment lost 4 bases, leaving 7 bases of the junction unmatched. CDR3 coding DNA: TGTGCCAGCAGTGGGGGACCGGACAGGGCTGGGGCCAACGTCCTGACTTTC. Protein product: CASSGGPDRAGANVLTF.

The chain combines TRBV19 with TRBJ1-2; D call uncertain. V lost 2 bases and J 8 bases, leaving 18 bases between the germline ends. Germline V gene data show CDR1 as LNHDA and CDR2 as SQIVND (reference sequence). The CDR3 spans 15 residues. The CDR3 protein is CASSIMVGRPGGYTF. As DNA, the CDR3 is TGTGCCAGTAGTATAATGGTTGGGCGTCCGGGGGGCTACACCTTC.

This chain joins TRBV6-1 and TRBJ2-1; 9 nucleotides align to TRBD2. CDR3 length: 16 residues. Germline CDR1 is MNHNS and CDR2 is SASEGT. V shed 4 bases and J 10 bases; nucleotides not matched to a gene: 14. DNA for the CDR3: TGTGCCAGCAGTGCCCGTAGCGGGAGAGTATCGGGGGAGCAGTTCTTC. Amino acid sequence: CASSARSGRVSGEQFF.

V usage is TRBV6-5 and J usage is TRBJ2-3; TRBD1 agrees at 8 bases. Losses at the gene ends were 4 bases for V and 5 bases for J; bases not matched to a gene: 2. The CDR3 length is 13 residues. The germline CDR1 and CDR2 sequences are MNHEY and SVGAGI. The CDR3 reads CASSSTGEDTQYF. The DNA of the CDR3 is TGTGCCAGCAGTTCGACAGGGGAAGATACGCAGTATTTT.

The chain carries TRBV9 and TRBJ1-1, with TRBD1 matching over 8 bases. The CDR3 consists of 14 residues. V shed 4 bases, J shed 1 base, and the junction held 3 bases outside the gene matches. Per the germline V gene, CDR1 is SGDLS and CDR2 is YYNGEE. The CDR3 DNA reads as TGTGCCAGCAGCCACGGACAGGGGAACACTGAAGCTTTCTTT. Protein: CASSHGQGNTEAFF.

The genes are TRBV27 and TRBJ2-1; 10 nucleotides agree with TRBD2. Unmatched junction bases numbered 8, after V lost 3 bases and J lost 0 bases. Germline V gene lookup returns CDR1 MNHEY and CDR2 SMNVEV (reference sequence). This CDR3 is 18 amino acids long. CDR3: CASSFLAGVTSSYNEQFF. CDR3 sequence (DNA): TGTGCCAGCAGTTTCCTAGCGGGAGTGACTAGCTCCTACAATGAGCAGTTCTTC.

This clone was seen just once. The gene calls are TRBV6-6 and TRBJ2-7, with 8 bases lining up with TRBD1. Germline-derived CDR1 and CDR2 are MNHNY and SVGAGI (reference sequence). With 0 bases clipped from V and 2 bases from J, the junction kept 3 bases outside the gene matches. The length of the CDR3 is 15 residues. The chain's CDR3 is CASSYSGTGPYEQYF. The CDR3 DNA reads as TGTGCCAGCAGTTACTCGGGGACAGGTCCCTACGAGCAGTACTTC.

CDR3 residues: CAISEPGQGSYEQYF. For the CDR3, the DNA is TGTGCCATCAGCGAACCGGGACAGGGTTCCTACGAGCAGTACTTC. The chain links TRBV10-3 to TRBJ2-7; 9 bases are a match to TRBD1. This CDR3 has 15 amino acids. CDR1 is ENHRY, CDR2 SYGVKD, per germline. With V trimmed by 6 bases and J by 1 base, 7 bases remained unmatched.

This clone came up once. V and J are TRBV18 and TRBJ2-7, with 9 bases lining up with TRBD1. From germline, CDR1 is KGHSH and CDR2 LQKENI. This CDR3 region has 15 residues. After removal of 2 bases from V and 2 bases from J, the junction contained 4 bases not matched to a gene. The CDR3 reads CASSPARDRAYEQYF. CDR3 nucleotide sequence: TGTGCCAGCTCACCAGCCCGGGACAGGGCCTACGAGCAGTACTTC. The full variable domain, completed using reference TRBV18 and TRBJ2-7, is NAGVMQNPRHLVRRRGQEARLRCSPMKGHSHVYWYRQLPEEGLKFMVYLQKENIIDESGMPKERFSAEFPKEGPSILRIQQVVRGDSAAYFCASSPARDRAYEQYFGPGTRLTVT.

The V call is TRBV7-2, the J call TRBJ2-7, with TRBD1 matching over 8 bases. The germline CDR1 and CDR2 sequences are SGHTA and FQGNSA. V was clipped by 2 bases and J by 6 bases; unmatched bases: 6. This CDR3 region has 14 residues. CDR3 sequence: CASSLLVQGGEQYF. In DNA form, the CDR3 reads TGTGCCAGCAGCTTACTTGTACAGGGGGGCGAGCAGTACTTC.

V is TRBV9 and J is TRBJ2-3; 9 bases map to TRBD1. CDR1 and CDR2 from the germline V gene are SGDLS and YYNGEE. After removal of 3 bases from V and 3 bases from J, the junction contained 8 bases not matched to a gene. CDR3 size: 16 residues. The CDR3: CASSASGTGRTDTQYF. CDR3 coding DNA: TGTGCCAGCAGCGCATCCGGGACAGGGAGGACAGATACGCAGTATTTT.

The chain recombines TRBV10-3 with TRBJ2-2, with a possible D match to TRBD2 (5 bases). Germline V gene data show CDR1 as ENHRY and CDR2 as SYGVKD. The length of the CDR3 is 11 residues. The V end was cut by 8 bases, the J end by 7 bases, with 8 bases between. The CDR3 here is CAIRGNGELFF. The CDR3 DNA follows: TGTGCCATCCGAGGGAACGGGGAGCTGTTTTTT.

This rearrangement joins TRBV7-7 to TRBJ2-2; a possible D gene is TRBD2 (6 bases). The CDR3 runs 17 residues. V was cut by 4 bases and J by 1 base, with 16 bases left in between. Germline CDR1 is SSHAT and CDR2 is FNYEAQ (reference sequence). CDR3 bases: TGTGCCAGCAGCTCATTATCGGGAGTGAGGAACACCGGGGAGCTGTTTTTT. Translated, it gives CASSSLSGVRNTGELFF.

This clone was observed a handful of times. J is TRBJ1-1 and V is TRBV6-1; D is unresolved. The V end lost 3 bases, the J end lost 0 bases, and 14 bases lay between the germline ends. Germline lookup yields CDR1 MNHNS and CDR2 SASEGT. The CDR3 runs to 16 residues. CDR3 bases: TGTGCCAGCAGTGACGACTACTATAGCATGAACACTGAAGCTTTCTTT. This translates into CASSDDYYSMNTEAFF.

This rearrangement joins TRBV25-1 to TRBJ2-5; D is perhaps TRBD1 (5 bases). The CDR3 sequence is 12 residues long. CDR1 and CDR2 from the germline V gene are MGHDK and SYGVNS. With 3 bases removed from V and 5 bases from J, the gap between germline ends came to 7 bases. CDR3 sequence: CASSDRVETQYF. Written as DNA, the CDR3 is TGTGCCAGCAGTGACAGGGTTGAGACCCAGTACTTC.

The CDR3 spells CATSTDRGYSNQPQHF. In DNA, the CDR3 is TGTGCCACCAGCACTGACAGAGGATATAGCAATCAGCCCCAGCATTTT. The V and J genes are TRBV15 and TRBJ1-5, with D maybe TRBD1 (5 bases). The V end was cut by 4 bases, the J end by 0 bases, with 13 bases between. The CDR3 consists of 16 residues. From germline, CDR1 is LNHNV and CDR2 YYDKDF (reference sequence).

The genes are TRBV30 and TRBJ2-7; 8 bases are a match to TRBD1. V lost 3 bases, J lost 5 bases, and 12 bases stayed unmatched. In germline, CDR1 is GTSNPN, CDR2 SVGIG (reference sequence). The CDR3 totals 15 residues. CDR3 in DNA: TGTGCCTGGAGCCACGCGGACAGGGTGTGGGACGAGCAGTACTTC. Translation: CAWSHADRVWDEQYF.

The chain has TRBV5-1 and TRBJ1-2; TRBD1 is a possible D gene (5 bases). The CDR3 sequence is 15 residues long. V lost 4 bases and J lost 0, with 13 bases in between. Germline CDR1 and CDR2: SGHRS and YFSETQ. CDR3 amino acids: CASSAQGLPNYGYTF. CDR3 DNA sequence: TGCGCCAGCAGCGCCCAGGGATTGCCTAACTATGGCTACACCTTC.

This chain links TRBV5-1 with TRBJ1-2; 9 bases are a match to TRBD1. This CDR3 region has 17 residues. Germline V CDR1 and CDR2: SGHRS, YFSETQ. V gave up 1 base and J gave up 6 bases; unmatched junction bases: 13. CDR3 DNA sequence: TGCGCCAGCAGCTTGTTGGGACAGGGAATGGAAACCGATGGCTACACCTTC. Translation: CASSLLGQGMETDGYTF.

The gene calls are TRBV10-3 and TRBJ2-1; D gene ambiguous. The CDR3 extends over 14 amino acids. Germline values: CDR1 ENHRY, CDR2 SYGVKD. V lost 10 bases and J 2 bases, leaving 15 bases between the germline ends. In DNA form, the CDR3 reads TGTGCCAAGGTGTCCCTAGTCCCCTACAATGAGCAGTTCTTC. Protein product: CAKVSLVPYNEQFF.

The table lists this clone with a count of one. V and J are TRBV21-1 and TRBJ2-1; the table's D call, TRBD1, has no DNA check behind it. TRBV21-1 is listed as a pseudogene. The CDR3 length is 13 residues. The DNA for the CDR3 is TGTGCCAGCAGCAAGGGACAGGGCCGTGAGCAGTTCTTC. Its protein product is CASSKGQGREQFF.